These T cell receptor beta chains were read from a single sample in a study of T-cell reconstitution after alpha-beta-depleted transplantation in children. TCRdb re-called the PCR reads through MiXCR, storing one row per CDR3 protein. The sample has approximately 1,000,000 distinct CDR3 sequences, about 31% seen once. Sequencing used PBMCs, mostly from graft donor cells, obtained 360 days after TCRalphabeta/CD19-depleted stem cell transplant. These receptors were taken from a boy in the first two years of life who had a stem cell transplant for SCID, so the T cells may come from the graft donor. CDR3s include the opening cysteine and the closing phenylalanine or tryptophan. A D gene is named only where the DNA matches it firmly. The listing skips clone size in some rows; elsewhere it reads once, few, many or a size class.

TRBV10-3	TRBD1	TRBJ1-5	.	TGTGCCACAGGGGGATTCGGACAGAGGGATCAGCCCCAGCATTTT	CATGGFGQRDQPQHF
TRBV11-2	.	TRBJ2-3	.	TGTGCCAGCAGCTTAGTTGGGGGTAGTCCAGATACGCAGTATTTT	CASSLVGGSPDTQYF
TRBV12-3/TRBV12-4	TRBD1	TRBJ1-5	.	TGTGCCAGCAGTTTGACAGGGTTTCAGCCCCAGCATTTT	CASSLTGFQPQHF
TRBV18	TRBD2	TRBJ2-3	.	TGTGCCAGCTCAGTGACTAGCGGGGGGGCCGATACGCAGTATTTT	CASSVTSGGADTQYF
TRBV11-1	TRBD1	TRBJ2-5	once	TGTGCCAGCAGCGGGGACAGGGGACGCCAAGAGACCCAGTACTTC	CASSGDRGRQETQYF
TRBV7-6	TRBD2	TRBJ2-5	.	TGTGCCAGCAGCTTAGGGGCGCTAGCGGGGGGTGAGACCCAGTACTTC	CASSLGALAGGETQYF
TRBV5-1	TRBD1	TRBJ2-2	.	TGCGCCAGCAGCTCGGGACAGGGAAAGATCACCGGGGAGCTGTTTTTT	CASSSGQGKITGELFF
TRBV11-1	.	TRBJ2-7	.	TGTGCCAGCAGCAACCCCCGAGACGGTCACTCCTACGAGCAGTACTTC	CASSNPRDGHSYEQYF
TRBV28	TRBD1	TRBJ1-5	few	TGTGCCAGCAGTTTCAGGGGGGCGCGTAATCAGCCCCAGCATTTT	CASSFRGARNQPQHF
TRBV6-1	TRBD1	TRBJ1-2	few	TGTGCCAGCACCGCCGGACAGGTGGGCCACTCTAACTATGGCTACACCTTC	CASTAGQVGHSNYGYTF
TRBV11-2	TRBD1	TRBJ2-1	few	TGTGCCAGCAGCTCCTACCGGGACAGGGCTTACAATGAGCAGTTCTTC	CASSSYRDRAYNEQFF
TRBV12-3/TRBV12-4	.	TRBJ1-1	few	TGTGCCAGCACCTTGATCGCCAGGTCAATCACTGAAGCTTTCTTT	CASTLIARSITEAFF
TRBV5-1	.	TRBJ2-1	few	TGCGCCAGCAGCTTGTTGTCCGCGGGGCCCTACAATGAGCAGTTCTTC	CASSLLSAGPYNEQFF
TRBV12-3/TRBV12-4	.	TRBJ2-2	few	TGTGCCAGCAGTCTACAAAGGAAGCTGTTTTTT	CASSLQRKLFF
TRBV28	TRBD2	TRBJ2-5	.	TGTGCCAGCAGTTTAATAGCGGGCGTCCAAGAGACCCAGTACTTC	CASSLIAGVQETQYF
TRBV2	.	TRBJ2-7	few	TGTGCCAGCAGGGAAGGCGGGGAGTACGAGCAGTACTTC	CASREGGEYEQYF
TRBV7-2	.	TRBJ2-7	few	TGTGCCAGCAGCTTAGGGGGGCAGGGGTTGAGGTACGAGCAGTACTTC	CASSLGGQGLRYEQYF
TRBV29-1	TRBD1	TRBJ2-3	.	TGCAGCGATACGGACAGGCAACAAGATACGCAGTATTTT	CSDTDRQQDTQYF
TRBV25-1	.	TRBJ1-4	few	TGTGCCATAGGGACGGTGAATGAAAAACTGTTTTTT	CAIGTVNEKLFF
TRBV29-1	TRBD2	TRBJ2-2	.	TGCAGCGTTGAAGAAAAGGGGAGGGGCACCGGGGAGCTGTTTTTT	CSVEEKGRGTGELFF
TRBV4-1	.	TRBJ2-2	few	TGCGCCAGCAGCCAAGCTCAGGCCCTCACCGGGGAGCTGTTTTTT	CASSQAQALTGELFF
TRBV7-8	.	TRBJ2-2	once	TGTGCCAGCAGCTTACAGGCGAAGAGAAACACCGGGGAGCTGTTTTTT	CASSLQAKRNTGELFF
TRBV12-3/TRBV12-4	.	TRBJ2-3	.	TGTGCCAGCAACTCACAGGACGGCTCTAGCACAGATACGCAGTATTTT	CASNSQDGSSTDTQYF
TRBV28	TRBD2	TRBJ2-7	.	TGTGCCAGCAGTTCCTCCGGTGCGGGGGGCTACGAGCAGTACTTC	CASSSSGAGGYEQYF